This TCR beta chain emerged from a study of shared clonotypes between healthy human individuals (TCRdb year 2020). A note on the overall study: The cohort comprised a couple of women and a few men aged 18 to 49 years. Per donor, three plates each were used for CD4 naive and CD4 memory, two for CD8 naive, and one for CD8 memory. Blood TCR repertoires of roughly 5 healthy adults were deeply sequenced to estimate repertoire size and the extent of clonotype sharing between individuals. Between about 0.94 and 8.9 billion PBMCs per donor were obtained by leukapheresis. Libraries were prepared and TCR repertoires were sequenced by different laboratories using diverse techniques, in order to increase sequencing depth and limit assay-specific biases.

TCR CDR3 regions were amplified from genomic DNA by multiplex PCR using the deep immunoSEQ assay. Extracted genomic DNA from each cell subset was spread evenly across all wells of several immunoSEQ 96-well plates, with each plate serving as a replicate. For sorted subsets, each replicate PCR was loaded with roughly 200 ng genomic DNA, equivalent to 30,000 to 35,000 T cell genomes. The purified libraries were quantified using a Qubit 3.0 fluorometer, sized with a Bioanalyzer 2100, and then quantified again using the KAPA Library Quantification kit. Each immunoSEQ 96-well plate was sequenced on its own single-read 150-cycle Illumina NextSeq 550 flow cell. Per the authors' processing: Because the immunoSEQ output included only junctional sequences and no quality scores, the filtering could not be the same as the filtering used for full-length reads. Sequences were annotated with PyIR, a Python wrapper for IgBLAST v1.9, and V/J genes and CDR3 were assigned using IMGT germline references. Reads were removed for weak V/J assignments (E-value above 1e-6), missing CDR3, stop codons, out-of-frame junctions, or ambiguous translated residues. A V3J clonotype was defined by an identical inferred V gene, J gene, and CDR3 amino acid sequence. To compute the percentage overlap between repertoires, the number of shared unique clonotypes was divided by the size of the smaller repertoire. RTK rarefaction, the Chao1 estimator, and Recon v2.1 estimates of unobserved clonotypes were used to assess repertoire richness. Generation probabilities were computed with OLGA for all TCRbeta clonotypes obtained by the gDNA method from several donors. TCRdb took over this immuneACCESS table, retaining in-frame rearrangements with V and J assigned. Such tables are incomplete; in checked studies, under half of the missing clones stem from an unresolved V gene, and the remainder is unexplained. That table supplies the V and J calls and clone size; D and trimming were determined from the DNA. The sample profile shows some 1,600,000 clones; approximately 98% of them were found once. 0.45% of the sample goes to the ten largest clones.

The donors were healthy, HIV-negative adults with no recently reported acute infections or vaccinations. Every donor was a Caucasian adult residing in Nashville, Tennessee, USA. CD4+ T cells were enriched by magnetic negative selection; naive cells were then positively selected on CD45RA, and the negative fraction formed the memory subset. After blood collection by leukapheresis, PBMCs were isolated using Ficoll-Histopaque density gradient centrifugation and then cryopreserved in the vapor phase of liquid nitrogen. Purity and quantity of every magnetically sorted T cell population were checked by analytical flow cytometry. Each sorted fraction had its genomic DNA isolated and then quantified by UV absorbance on a Nanodrop 2000c. Turning to this clone: Its antigen is unknown. Qualities for individual bases were not recorded, and no much larger clone is one base off.

From the cysteine up to the phenylalanine, the CDR3 has a length of 17 residues. CDR3 DNA only is kept here, 51 bases in frame from base 1. Trimming accounts for 1 base at V and 1 base at J, while the number of junction bases matched to no gene is 6. Via the germline V gene, CDR1 is MDHEN and CDR2 SYDVKM. What the authors observed across the whole study: Rarefaction of sorted-subset datasets indicated incomplete sequencing despite the large sequencing depth. Only blood was sampled, and tissue TCR repertoires likely differ from those in blood. The small number of donors limited the genetic and exposure-history diversity represented. Naive subsets generally had larger estimated clonotype richness than memory subsets. Across four donors, about 5.2% of naive CD4, roughly 3.5% of naive CD8, 2% to 2.5% of memory CD4, and about 0.4% of memory CD8 clonotypes were shared. Pairwise subsampling led to the expectation that sequencing depth would affect the degree of clonotype sharing among donors. Compared with non-shared clonotypes, the clonotypes found in all four sorted-subset donors had higher generation probabilities.

The sample was naive CD4+ T cells sorted from blood. This specimen's cell subset or site label, per the study, means: CD45RA+ positively selected. This sequence uses TRBV28 and TRBJ2-3, with TRBD2 matching 9 junction bases. The TCR sequence derives from a man aged 30 to 39 in good health. The CDR3 protein sequence reads: CASSLYSGSRGTDTQYF. The DNA reads TGTGCCAGCAGTTTATATAGCGGGAGTAGGGGCACAGATACGCAGTATTTT. With the rest looked up from the reference TRBV28 and TRBJ2-3 genes rather than sequenced, the full variable domain is DVKVTQSSRYLVKRTGEKVFLECVQDMDHENMFWYRQDPGLGLRLIYFSYDVKMKEKGDIPEGYSVSREKKERFSLILESASTNQTSMYLCASSLYSGSRGTDTQYFGPGTRLTVL.